A single sample gave rise to the 21 T cell receptor beta chains below, sequenced in a study of blood T cell repertoires in COVID-19. TCRdb keeps only in-frame clones here, not all; method: immunoSEQ multiplex PCR. The table shows 80,000 to 95,000 clones, with roughly 85% occurring only once. Sample: peripheral blood. All receptors derive from an older man with acute or convalescent COVID-19.

CDR3 DNA sequence: TGTGCCAGCAGTCGAGTCGGGACAGGGTTCGACGAGCAGTACTTC. This encodes CASSRVGTGFDEQYF. The chain links TRBV7-2 to TRBJ2-7, with TRBD1 identical over 9 bases. Germline lookup yields CDR1 SGHTA and CDR2 FQGNSA. The CDR3 covers 15 residues. Unmatched junction bases numbered 11, after V lost 6 bases and J lost 5 bases.

CDR3 sequence: CSAAHSYEQYF. CDR3 sequence (DNA): TGCAGCGCGGCACACTCCTACGAGCAGTACTTC. The chain uses TRBV29-1 and TRBJ2-7, with D hard to call. The CDR3 has 11 amino acids. Deletions cut 7 bases from V and 0 bases from J, with 7 bases between. The germline V gene encodes CDR1 SQVTM and CDR2 ANQGSEA.

V and J are TRBV24-1 and TRBJ2-7; TRBD1 aligns across 8 bases. The V gene's germline CDR1 is KGHDR and CDR2 SFDVKD. There are 15 residues in the CDR3. Trimming at V came to 3 bases and at J to 1 base, leaving 4 bases not matched to a gene. This CDR3 is CATSDPGQGSYEQYF. CDR3 sequence (DNA): TGTGCCACCAGTGATCCAGGACAGGGTTCCTACGAGCAGTACTTC.

The gene calls are TRBV29-1 and TRBJ1-2; D perhaps matches TRBD1 (6 bases). The CDR3 extends over 13 amino acids. The germline gives CDR1 SQVTM, CDR2 ANQGSEA. With 4 bases removed from V and 3 bases from J, the gap between germline ends came to 12 bases. CDR3 residues: CSVAQGHYYGYTF. Here the CDR3 DNA reads TGCAGCGTTGCGCAGGGACACTACTATGGCTACACCTTC.

The chain employs TRBV11-3 and TRBJ2-3, with D perhaps TRBD2 (5 bases). V lost 3 bases to trimming and J lost 5 bases, with 12 bases between them. CDR3 length equals 14 residues. CDR1 and CDR2 from the germline V gene are SGHNT and YENEEA. CDR3 protein: CASSLVGRGDTQYF. The CDR3 region has the DNA TGTGCCAGCAGCTTGGTGGGGAGAGGAGATACGCAGTATTTT.

V and J are TRBV4-2 and TRBJ2-7; 8 bases agree with TRBD2. V shed 0 bases, J shed 2 bases, and the junction held 6 bases outside the gene matches. The germline CDR1 and CDR2 sequences are LGHNA and YNFKEQ. The CDR3 totals 16 residues. CDR3 coding DNA: TGTGCCAGCAGCCAAGATCGGGCTAGCGGGCCCTACGAGCAGTACTTC. This sequence encodes CASSQDRASGPYEQYF.

This chain connects TRBV24-1 to TRBJ1-1; 8 nucleotides agree with TRBD1. CDR3 length: 15 amino acids. Per the germline V gene, CDR1 is KGHDR and CDR2 is SFDVKD. J was trimmed by 6 bases and V by 4 bases; bases with no gene match: 9. Here the CDR3 DNA reads TGTGCCACCAGTGACCGACAGGGGAGCTTGGCTGAAGCTTTCTTT. It encodes CATSDRQGSLAEAFF.

This chain joins TRBV20-1 and TRBJ1-2, with 8 bases identical to TRBD1. The junction had 7 bases not matched to a gene; V was cut back by 3 bases and J by 7 bases. CDR3 length: 13 residues. Germline lookup yields CDR1 DFQATT and CDR2 SNEGSKA (reference sequence). Here the CDR3 reads CSASTGGKSGYTF. CDR3 in DNA: TGCAGTGCTAGTACAGGGGGTAAGTCTGGCTACACCTTC.

In its sample, this clone was seen a few times. The J gene is TRBJ2-3, the V gene TRBV4-1; 7 bases fit TRBD1. With 3 bases clipped from V and 5 bases from J, the junction kept 11 bases outside the gene matches. This CDR3 is built from 16 residues. From germline, CDR1 is MGHRA and CDR2 YSYEKL. The CDR3 loop reads CASSHDPGQSRDTQYF. In DNA, the CDR3 is TGCGCCAGCAGCCACGATCCGGGACAGTCAAGAGATACGCAGTATTTT.

The gene calls are TRBV5-6 and TRBJ1-1, with a possible D match to TRBD1 (6 bases). This CDR3 region has 15 residues. V was pared by 4 bases and J by 2 bases, with 15 bases between. CDR1 is SGHDT and CDR2 is YYEEEE in the germline V gene. The CDR3 reads CASSRLGQLNTEAFF. The CDR3 region has the DNA TGTGCCAGCAGCCGCCTAGGACAGCTAAACACTGAAGCTTTCTTT.

This clone has more than one count but fewer than ten. A junction end diverges from the germline sequence, so it may reflect a read error. The V call is TRBV7-7, the J call TRBJ2-1; TRBD2 agrees at 7 bases. There are 14 residues in the CDR3. Looked up from germline, CDR1 is SSHAT and CDR2 is FNYEAQ (reference sequence). CDR3 in amino acids: CASSLGLASGEQFF. The CDR3 DNA reads as TGTGCTAGCAGCTTGGGGCTAGCTAGCGGTGAGCAGTTCTTC.

This chain connects TRBV7-2 to TRBJ1-5; no clear D gene. The V and J ends lost 1 base and 3 bases respectively, with 10 bases between them. Per the germline V gene, CDR1 is SGHTA and CDR2 is FQGNSA. The CDR3 loop spans 15 amino acids. CDR3 coding DNA: TGTGCCAGCAGCTTAGGAGTGGGCGTCAATCAGCCCCAGCATTTT. It codes for CASSLGVGVNQPQHF. Supplemented by reference TRBV7-2 and TRBJ1-5, the full variable domain reads GAGVSQSPSNKVTEKGKDVELRCDPISGHTALYWYRQSLGQGLEFLIYFQGNSAPDKSGLPSDRFSAERTGGSVSTLTIQRTQQEDSAVYLCASSLGVGVNQPQHFGDGTRLSIL.

The chain couples TRBV11-1 to TRBJ1-2; 8 bases line up with TRBD1. V trimming: 5 bases; J trimming: 0 bases; junction bases outside the gene matches: 8. The CDR3 consists of 16 residues. In germline, CDR1 is SGHAT, CDR2 FQDESV (reference sequence). For the CDR3, the DNA is TGTGCCAGCAGCGCTGACAGGGGCCCCGCTAACTATGGCTACACCTTC. It codes for CASSADRGPANYGYTF.

The chain links TRBV24-1 to TRBJ2-2; possible D gene TRBD2, 6 bases. V shed 3 bases and J shed 3 bases, with 19 bases lying between them. CDR3 length: 18 residues. Germline-derived CDR1 and CDR2 are KGHDR and SFDVKD. The CDR3 loop reads CATSDPPGSGGHTGELFF. The CDR3 region has the DNA TGTGCCACCAGTGATCCCCCAGGGAGCGGAGGGCACACCGGGGAGCTGTTTTTT.

This clone was recorded once. V is TRBV12-3 or TRBV12-4 and J is TRBJ2-3; no firm D call. Trimming took off 4 bases at V and 5 bases at J, with 7 bases between the two ends. This CDR3 is 12 amino acids long. The CDR3, as DNA: TGTGCCAGCAGTTCTAATCTAGATACGCAGTATTTT. This gives the protein CASSSNLDTQYF.

This sequence joins TRBV29-1 and TRBJ2-1; D unclear. Germline V gene data show CDR1 as SQVTM and CDR2 as ANQGSEA. Between the trimmed V and J ends, which lost 2 bases and 0 bases, there was a span of 11 bases. The CDR3 totals 15 residues. The CDR3 region is CSVEMVQSSYNEQFF. As DNA, the CDR3 is TGCAGCGTTGAAATGGTACAGAGCTCCTACAATGAGCAGTTCTTC.

This sequence joins TRBV7-3 and TRBJ1-1, with 7 bases matching TRBD1. This CDR3 spans 14 amino acids. CDR1 SGHTA and CDR2 FQGTGA come from the germline V gene. V gave up 5 bases and J gave up 1 base; unmatched junction bases: 4. DNA of the CDR3: TGTGCCAGCAGCCCCAGGACAGGGAACACTGAAGCTTTCTTT. It specifies CASSPRTGNTEAFF. The full variable domain, in which reference TRBV7-3 and TRBJ1-1 provide the parts outside the CDR3, is GAGVSQTPSNKVTEKGKYVELRCDPISGHTALYWYRQSLGQGPEFLIYFQGTGAADDSGLPNDRFFAVRPEGSVSTLKIQRTERGDSAVYLCASSPRTGNTEAFFGQGTRLTVV.

CDR3 nucleotides: TGTGCCAGCAGCTTAAATGGCGTTGGACTAGCGGGAGTTAATGAGCAGTTCTTC. Its translation: CASSLNGVGLAGVNEQFF. The V and J genes are TRBV11-2 and TRBJ2-1; TRBD2 agrees at 13 bases. The CDR3 contains 18 residues. From germline, CDR1 is SGHAT and CDR2 FQNNGV. Trimming cost V 2 bases and J 7 bases; bases outside gene matches: 11. The full variable domain, its missing parts supplied by reference TRBV11-2 and TRBJ2-1, is EAGVAQSPRYKIIEKRQSVAFWCNPISGHATLYWYQQILGQGPKLLIQFQNNGVVDDSQLPKDRFSAERLKGVDSTLKIQPAKLEDSAVYLCASSLNGVGLAGVNEQFFGPGTRLTVL.

V usage is TRBV19 and J usage is TRBJ1-5, with 8 bases identical to TRBD1. The CDR3 totals 16 residues. V was clipped by 5 bases and J by 2 bases; unmatched bases: 8. Germline V lookup: CDR1 LNHDA, CDR2 SQIVND (reference sequence). The CDR3 is CASSVTGGRGNQPQHF. CDR3 nucleotide sequence: TGTGCCAGTAGTGTAACAGGGGGAAGGGGCAATCAGCCCCAGCATTTT. The variable domain in full, completed from reference TRBV19 and TRBJ1-5, reads DGGITQSPKYLFRKEGQNVTLSCEQNLNHDAMYWYRQDPGQGLRLIYYSQIVNDFQKGDIAEGYSVSREKKESFPLTVTSAQKNPTAFYLCASSVTGGRGNQPQHFGDGTRLSIL.

Worth noting for this clone: Other DNA sequences from this sample encode an identical CDR3 as well. This chain connects TRBV29-1 to TRBJ2-1; 9 positions match TRBD2. The germline CDR1 and CDR2 sequences are SQVTM and ANQGSEA. This CDR3 region has 15 residues. V lost 4 bases and J lost 1; bases outside the gene matches: 5. This CDR3 is CSVGSAGGSYNEQFF. Here the CDR3 DNA reads TGCAGCGTTGGGTCTGCGGGAGGGTCCTACAATGAGCAGTTCTTC.

The chain has TRBV12-3 or TRBV12-4 and TRBJ2-5; D remains ambiguous. Between the trimmed V and J ends, which lost 2 bases and 3 bases, there was a span of 4 bases. The CDR3 length is 12 residues. Here the CDR3 DNA reads TGTGCCAGCAGTTTACGGGAAGAGACCCAGTACTTC. Encoded protein: CASSLREETQYF.